These 3 T cell receptor beta chains were sequenced from one sample in a study of neurological immune-mediated disorders. One entry per CDR3 protein results from TCRdb running MiXCR on the 5' RACE reads. The table records 50,000 to 85,000 distinct CDR3 sequences, roughly 5.5% of them present only once. Sequencing input: PBMCs. These receptors all come from a woman between 25 and 40 years old with multiple sclerosis.

In its sample, this clonotype was seen many times. This chain uses TRBV20-1 with TRBJ1-4, with unresolved D. With 3 bases removed from V and 8 bases from J, the gap between germline ends came to 13 bases. The V gene's germline CDR1 is DFQATT and CDR2 SNEGSKA (reference sequence). The CDR3 runs to 13 residues. The CDR3 spells CSASGQLGEKLFF. CDR3 nucleotides: TGCAGTGCTAGCGGTCAACTGGGAGAAAAACTGTTTTTT.

This clonotype came up many times. The rearrangement links TRBV3-1 to TRBJ1-2; 7 bases are a match to TRBD1. V trimming: 5 bases; J trimming: 4 bases; junction bases outside the gene matches: 10. CDR3 length equals 15 residues. Germline CDR1 is LGHDT and CDR2 is YNNKEL (reference sequence). The CDR3 sequence is CASSSHRGETYGYTF. Written as DNA, the CDR3 is TGTGCCAGCAGCTCGCACAGGGGTGAGACCTATGGCTACACCTTC.

In this sample, this clonotype turned up many times. The chain's CDR3 is CASSQEGLNEQFF. The CDR3 nucleotides read TGTGCCAGCAGCCAAGAAGGCCTCAATGAGCAGTTCTTC. The chain uses TRBV4-2 and TRBJ2-1; the D is unclear. From germline, CDR1 is LGHNA and CDR2 YNFKEQ. With 0 bases removed from V and 6 bases from J, the gap between germline ends came to 6 bases. This CDR3 spans 13 amino acids.